Presented here are 32 T cell receptor beta chains from one specimen sequenced in a study of regulatory T cells in long-lasting Graves disease. To make TCR beta libraries, researchers used iRepertoire HTBI primers and Arm-PCR of CDR3 regions. TCRdb analysed the multiplex PCR reads with MiXCR anew, one entry per CDR3 protein. Among about 660,000 distinct CDR3 sequences listed, about 32% were seen once. Time point of the sample: persistent/refractory GD, antithyroid drugs over 5 years with positive TRAb. There was RNA extracted from PBMCs, and the TCR library was made from it. The material was peripheral blood mononuclear cells (PBMCs), obtained when the disease was refractory, from a patient treated with antithyroid drugs. The receptors stem from a female donor with Graves disease.

Only a few counts were recorded for this clonotype. At one end the junction does not follow the germline gene, possibly because of a read error. The chain combines TRBV6-1 with TRBJ2-7; D remains ambiguous. This CDR3 contains 14 residues. Per the germline V gene, CDR1 is MNHNS and CDR2 is SASEGT. The CDR3 here is CASREGPLTYEQYF. In nucleotides, the CDR3 is TGTGCCAGCAGAGAAGGACCGCTCACCTACGAGCAGTACTTC.

This clonotype has ten or more counts. The gene calls are TRBV27 and TRBJ1-5, with a weak D call TRBD1 (5 bases). Germline CDR1 and CDR2: MNHEY and SMNVEV (reference sequence). V was shortened by 5 bases and J by 6 bases, with 14 bases between the two germline ends. The CDR3 covers 14 residues. CDR3 DNA sequence: TGTGCCAGCAGTGCCCCAGGGTTGGCTCAGCCCCAGCATTTT. Translated, it gives CASSAPGLAQPQHF.

As concerns this clonotype: This sequence may be a read error, since a much larger clone differs from it by one base. The chain has TRBV10-3 and TRBJ2-5; 8 bases align to TRBD2. Looked up from germline, CDR1 is ENHRY and CDR2 is SYGVKD. CDR3 length: 15 amino acids. CDR3 nucleotides: TGTGCCATCAGTGAGTCATTAGCGGGACAAGAGATCCAGTACTTC. This gives the protein CAISESLAGQEIQYF.

CDR3 sequence: CASSGVDDGNYGYTF. The CDR3 DNA is TGTGCCAGCAGTGGGGTCGACGACGGAAACTATGGCTACACCTTC. The V call is TRBV6-1, the J call TRBJ1-2; no clear D. The length of the CDR3 is 15 residues. Deletions cut 4 bases from V and 2 bases from J, with 14 bases between. Germline CDR1 reads MNHNS; CDR2 reads SASEGT.

About this clonotype itself: The junction shows a germline mismatch at one end, possibly a read error. The chain carries TRBV19 and TRBJ2-2; D is unresolved. The CDR3 length is 14 residues. CDR1 is LNHDA and CDR2 is SQIVND in the germline V gene (reference sequence). In DNA form, the CDR3 reads TGTGCCAGTAGTATTACGGGTAACATCGGGGAGCTGTTTTTT. Its translation is CASSITGNIGELFF. Using reference TRBV19 and TRBJ2-2 for the parts outside the CDR3, the full variable domain is DGGITQSPKYLFRKEGQNVTLSCEQNLNHDAMYWYRQDPGQGLRLIYYSQIVNDFQKGDIAEGYSVSREKKESFPLTVTSAQKNPTAFYLCASSITGNIGELFFGEGSRLTVL.

The V gene is TRBV20-1, the J gene TRBJ1-2; 8 nucleotides line up with TRBD1. This CDR3 comprises 15 residues. V was pared by 2 bases and J by 4 bases, with 9 bases of the junction left unmatched. The germline V gene encodes CDR1 DFQATT and CDR2 SNEGSKA (reference sequence). CDR3: CSARPINQGAYGYTF. The CDR3 coding sequence is TGCAGTGCTAGACCAATCAACCAGGGGGCCTATGGCTACACCTTC.

In regard to this clonotype: Possible read error: a much larger clone is one base away. The rearrangement uses TRBV3-1 and TRBJ1-2; D gene uncertain. Germline V CDR1 and CDR2: LGHDT, YNNKEL (reference sequence). The CDR3 has 13 residues. In nucleotides, the CDR3 is TGTGCCGGCAGCCAAGATTGGGACTATGGCTACACCTTC. This translates into CAGSQDWDYGYTF.

This clonotype appeared a few times. J is TRBJ2-3 and V is TRBV11-2; D assignment may be TRBD1 or TRBD2 (5 bases each). The CDR3 is 16 residues long. Germline CDR1 SGHAT, CDR2 FQNNGV. V dropped 3 bases and J dropped 2 bases, with 15 bases sitting between them. CDR3 in amino acids: CASSFRQTLATDTQYF. The CDR3 DNA reads TGTGCCAGCAGCTTCCGACAGACCCTAGCCACAGATACGCAGTATTTT. Looking up the rest from reference TRBV11-2 and TRBJ2-3 gives the full variable domain: EAGVAQSPRYKIIEKRQSVAFWCNPISGHATLYWYQQILGQGPKLLIQFQNNGVVDDSQLPKDRFSAERLKGVDSTLKIQPAKLEDSAVYLCASSFRQTLATDTQYFGPGTRLTVL.

This clonotype was found many times. The chain recombines TRBV2 with TRBJ1-5; D is possibly TRBD1 (5 bases). The CDR3 contains 15 residues. Trimming shortened V by 2 bases and J by 5 bases, and 13 bases separated the two germline ends. Germline V CDR1 and CDR2: SNHLY, FYNNEI. The CDR3 bases are TGTGCCAGCAGTGAATATGTCCAGGGAGATCAGCCCCAGCATTTT. Its translation is CASSEYVQGDQPQHF.

The chain has TRBV6-1 and TRBJ1-5, with D uncertain. This CDR3 is 15 amino acids long. Trimming took off 0 bases at V and 1 base at J, with 7 bases between the two ends. Germline V lookup: CDR1 MNHNS, CDR2 SASEGT. CDR3 DNA: TGTGCCAGCAGTGAAGCCCAGGTCAGCAATCAGCCCCAGCATTTT. It yields the protein CASSEAQVSNQPQHF.

Turning to this clonotype: Germline and junction disagree at one end, which may indicate a read error. The chain employs TRBV12-3 or TRBV12-4 and TRBJ1-2; 8 bases fit TRBD1. The CDR3 consists of 13 residues. The CDR3 region has the DNA TGTGCCAGCAGTTTAGCTGACAGGACAGGGAATATTTTC. It codes for CASSLADRTGNIF.

This chain joins TRBV20-1 and TRBJ2-5, with D perhaps matching TRBD1 (6 bases). The CDR3 contains 15 residues. Per germline, CDR1 DFQATT and CDR2 SNEGSKA (reference sequence). The V end lost 2 bases, the J end lost 2 bases, and 15 bases lay between the germline ends. CDR3 in amino acids: CSARRRGRVQETQYF. The DNA of the CDR3 is TGCAGTGCTAGAAGAAGGGGGAGAGTGCAAGAGACCCAGTACTTC.

This clonotype came up a few times. The chain recombines TRBV2 with TRBJ2-7, with 7 nucleotides matching TRBD1. The V gene's germline CDR1 is SNHLY and CDR2 FYNNEI. V was pared by 8 bases and J by 5 bases, with 15 bases of the junction left unmatched. The CDR3 contains 15 residues. CDR3 region: CASGRLATGKNEQYF. In nucleotides, the CDR3 is TGTGCCAGCGGCCGGTTGGCGACAGGGAAGAACGAGCAGTACTTC.

This clonotype was seen repeatedly, ten times or more. J is TRBJ1-5 and V is TRBV12-3 or TRBV12-4; 8 bases fit TRBD1. Trimming cost V 6 bases and J 6 bases; bases outside gene matches: 10. The CDR3 runs 15 residues. The CDR3 nucleotides read TGTGCCAGCAGCCAGAGCGGACAGGGCTTTCAGCCCCAGCATTTT. As protein: CASSQSGQGFQPQHF.

This clonotype was observed a handful of times. This chain joins TRBV9 and TRBJ2-5; 7 nucleotides line up with TRBD1. With V trimmed by 0 bases and J by 2 bases, 4 bases remained unmatched. Germline V gene sequence: CDR1 SGDLS, CDR2 YYNGEE. The CDR3 is made up of 15 amino acids. CDR3 protein: CASSVGGGRQETQYF. CDR3 coding DNA: TGTGCCAGCAGCGTAGGAGGGGGCAGACAAGAGACCCAGTACTTC.

This clonotype was picked up a small number of times. The chain combines TRBV6-1 with TRBJ1-6; D is ambiguous. Germline V lookup: CDR1 MNHNS, CDR2 SASEGT. The CDR3 covers 16 residues. Between the trimmed V and J ends, which lost 0 bases and 0 bases, there was a span of 6 bases. CDR3 sequence (DNA): TGTGCCAGCAGTGAAGCGCGAAGCTCCTATAATTCACCCCTCCACTTT. This codes for CASSEARSSYNSPLHF.

The gene calls are TRBV28 and TRBJ1-2; 8 positions agree with TRBD1. The CDR3 loop spans 13 amino acids. The trim removed 5 bases at V and 8 bases at J, leaving 7 bases unmatched. Germline V gives CDR1 MDHEN, CDR2 SYDVKM. CDR3 amino acids: CASSTRTGRGYTF. DNA of the CDR3: TGTGCCAGCAGTACAAGGACAGGGCGCGGCTACACCTTC.

This clonotype turned up a few times. The CDR3 region is CASSPNSGTSTYEQYF. The CDR3 coding sequence is TGTGCCAGCAGCCCAAATTCCGGGACATCTACCTACGAGCAGTACTTC. J is TRBJ2-7 and V is TRBV11-2, with TRBD1 as a possible D gene (6 bases). CDR1 and CDR2 (germline): SGHAT, FQNNGV. V was pared by 5 bases and J by 2 bases, with 19 bases between. The CDR3 extends over 16 amino acids.

This clonotype was seen many times. The chain employs TRBV12-3 or TRBV12-4 and TRBJ2-7; the D gene is possibly TRBD2 (5 bases). This CDR3 comprises 15 residues. V was trimmed by 2 bases and J by 2 bases, leaving 13 bases between them. The CDR3 sequence is CASSLSRLATYEQYF. CDR3 sequence (DNA): TGTGCCAGCAGTTTAAGTCGGCTAGCCACCTACGAGCAGTACTTC.

This clonotype came up a few times. The chain combines TRBV6-5 with TRBJ1-1, with D perhaps TRBD1 (5 bases). This CDR3 region has 16 residues. Germline CDR1 reads MNHEY; CDR2 reads SVGAGI. V dropped 0 bases and J dropped 6 bases, with 17 bases sitting between them. The CDR3 DNA sequence: TGTGCCAGCAGTTACTCGCGGTATAGGGACTCACCTGAAGCTTTCTTT. This sequence encodes CASSYSRYRDSPEAFF.

The CDR3 region is CSALGQMMNTEAFF. Here the CDR3 DNA reads TGCAGTGCGCTGGGGCAGATGATGAACACTGAAGCTTTCTTT. The chain recombines TRBV29-1 with TRBJ1-1; perhaps TRBD1 as D (5 bases). Germline V lookup: CDR1 SQVTM, CDR2 ANQGSEA. The CDR3 has 14 amino acids.

This clonotype was seen ten or more times. V and J are TRBV28 and TRBJ1-1; D may be TRBD1 (6 bases). Trimming pared 4 bases from V and 1 base from J, leaving 13 bases between. The CDR3 is made up of 15 amino acids. Germline lookup yields CDR1 MDHEN and CDR2 SYDVKM. CDR3: CASSSETGRNTEAFF. CDR3 DNA: TGTGCCAGCAGTTCGGAGACAGGTCGGAACACTGAAGCTTTCTTT.

This clonotype was seen a few times. The chain is built from TRBV2 and TRBJ2-5; 10 bases are a match to TRBD1. Germline CDR1 SNHLY, CDR2 FYNNEI. Losses at the gene ends were 6 bases for V and 1 base for J; bases not matched to a gene: 11. The CDR3 has 17 residues. The CDR3 reads CASSLHPGQGPQETQYF. CDR3 sequence (DNA): TGTGCCAGCAGCCTCCACCCGGGACAGGGGCCCCAAGAGACCCAGTACTTC.

V and J are TRBV29-1 and TRBJ1-4, with a possible D match to TRBD1 (6 bases). CDR3 length equals 13 residues. Germline V gene data show CDR1 as SQVTM and CDR2 as ANQGSEA. Trimming stripped 3 bases from V and 5 bases from J, with 10 bases between. CDR3 protein: CSVEGRGNEKLFF. CDR3 nucleotide sequence: TGCAGCGTTGAGGGCAGGGGAAATGAAAAACTGTTTTTT.

Notes on this clonotype: A much bigger clone sits one base away, suggesting this may be a read error. The J gene is TRBJ1-4, the V gene TRBV28, with TRBD1 as a possible D gene (6 bases). This CDR3 has 14 amino acids. From germline, CDR1 is MDHEN and CDR2 SYDVKM. Deletions cut 6 bases from V and 11 bases from J, with 19 bases between. The CDR3 DNA reads TGTGCCAGCAGAGAAGGAGGGGGGCTCGAGAAACTGTTTTTT. Translating it yields CASREGGGLEKLFF. Variable domain in full (rest from reference TRBV28 and TRBJ1-4): DVKVTQSSRYLVKRTGEKVFLECVQDMDHENMFWYRQDPGLGLRLIYFSYDVKMKEKGDIPEGYSVSREKKERFSLILESASTNQTSMYLCASREGGGLEKLFFGSGTQLSVL.

The rearrangement joins TRBV2 to TRBJ1-5; D is ambiguous. CDR1 and CDR2 from the germline V gene are SNHLY and FYNNEI. V lost 5 bases and J lost 0, with 14 bases in between. This CDR3 has 16 residues. The CDR3 loop is CASSYSASGSNQPQHF. CDR3 DNA sequence: TGTGCCAGCAGTTACTCTGCGTCAGGTAGCAATCAGCCCCAGCATTTT.

This chain connects TRBV6-1 to TRBJ1-5; weak D call: TRBD1 (5 bases). The CDR3 consists of 13 residues. The germline V gene has CDR1 MNHNS and CDR2 SASEGT. V was trimmed by 5 bases and J by 10 bases, leaving 15 bases between them. CDR3 nucleotide sequence: TGTGCCAGCAGTCGGACGGACACGGAACCCCAGCATTTT. Amino acid sequence: CASSRTDTEPQHF.

The chain uses TRBV10-3 and TRBJ2-5, with D perhaps given as TRBD1 or TRBD2 (5 bases each). This CDR3 spans 12 amino acids. Trimming left V 7 bases short and J 5 bases short, with 11 bases between. Per the germline V gene, CDR1 is ENHRY and CDR2 is SYGVKD. The CDR3 region is CAIMGDRETQYF. As DNA, the CDR3 is TGTGCCATCATGGGGGATCGGGAGACCCAGTACTTC.

This clonotype was picked up many times. The chain joins TRBV2 to TRBJ1-5; 7 positions agree with TRBD1. Germline values: CDR1 SNHLY, CDR2 FYNNEI. With 6 bases clipped from V and 7 bases from J, the junction kept 6 bases outside the gene matches. This CDR3 comprises 13 residues. The chain's CDR3 is CASRDRVEQPQHF. DNA for the CDR3: TGTGCCAGCAGAGACAGGGTGGAACAGCCCCAGCATTTT.

Remarks on this clonotype: A much larger clone sits a single nucleotide away, making a read error possible. The chain joins TRBV3-1 to TRBJ2-5; TRBD2 agrees at 16 bases. The CDR3 has 14 residues. Germline CDR1 and CDR2: LGHDT and YNNKEL (reference sequence). The CDR3 nucleotides read TGTGCCTGCAGCCCCGGGACTAGCGGGAGGGCCCAGTACTTC. This encodes CACSPGTSGRAQYF.

Comments on this clonotype: One end of the junction is discordant with germline, which a read error may explain. The rearrangement links TRBV6-2 or TRBV6-3 to TRBJ1-2, with a possible D match to TRBD1 (5 bases). CDR1 is MNHEY, CDR2 SVGEGT, per germline. This CDR3 is built from 14 residues. The CDR3 DNA is TGTGCCAGCAGTGCTGGGACGGCGGCCTATGGCCACACCTTC. It specifies CASSAGTAAYGHTF.

The CDR3 coding sequence is TGCGCCAGCAGTGGTGGGCCTGGGGGTAATTCACCCCTCCACTTT. Translating it yields CASSGGPGGNSPLHF. The rearrangement links TRBV5-1 to TRBJ1-6; D possibly corresponds to TRBD1 (5 bases). V lost 5 bases to trimming and J lost 6 bases, with 15 bases between them. CDR1 is SGHRS, CDR2 YFSETQ, per germline. The CDR3 totals 15 residues.